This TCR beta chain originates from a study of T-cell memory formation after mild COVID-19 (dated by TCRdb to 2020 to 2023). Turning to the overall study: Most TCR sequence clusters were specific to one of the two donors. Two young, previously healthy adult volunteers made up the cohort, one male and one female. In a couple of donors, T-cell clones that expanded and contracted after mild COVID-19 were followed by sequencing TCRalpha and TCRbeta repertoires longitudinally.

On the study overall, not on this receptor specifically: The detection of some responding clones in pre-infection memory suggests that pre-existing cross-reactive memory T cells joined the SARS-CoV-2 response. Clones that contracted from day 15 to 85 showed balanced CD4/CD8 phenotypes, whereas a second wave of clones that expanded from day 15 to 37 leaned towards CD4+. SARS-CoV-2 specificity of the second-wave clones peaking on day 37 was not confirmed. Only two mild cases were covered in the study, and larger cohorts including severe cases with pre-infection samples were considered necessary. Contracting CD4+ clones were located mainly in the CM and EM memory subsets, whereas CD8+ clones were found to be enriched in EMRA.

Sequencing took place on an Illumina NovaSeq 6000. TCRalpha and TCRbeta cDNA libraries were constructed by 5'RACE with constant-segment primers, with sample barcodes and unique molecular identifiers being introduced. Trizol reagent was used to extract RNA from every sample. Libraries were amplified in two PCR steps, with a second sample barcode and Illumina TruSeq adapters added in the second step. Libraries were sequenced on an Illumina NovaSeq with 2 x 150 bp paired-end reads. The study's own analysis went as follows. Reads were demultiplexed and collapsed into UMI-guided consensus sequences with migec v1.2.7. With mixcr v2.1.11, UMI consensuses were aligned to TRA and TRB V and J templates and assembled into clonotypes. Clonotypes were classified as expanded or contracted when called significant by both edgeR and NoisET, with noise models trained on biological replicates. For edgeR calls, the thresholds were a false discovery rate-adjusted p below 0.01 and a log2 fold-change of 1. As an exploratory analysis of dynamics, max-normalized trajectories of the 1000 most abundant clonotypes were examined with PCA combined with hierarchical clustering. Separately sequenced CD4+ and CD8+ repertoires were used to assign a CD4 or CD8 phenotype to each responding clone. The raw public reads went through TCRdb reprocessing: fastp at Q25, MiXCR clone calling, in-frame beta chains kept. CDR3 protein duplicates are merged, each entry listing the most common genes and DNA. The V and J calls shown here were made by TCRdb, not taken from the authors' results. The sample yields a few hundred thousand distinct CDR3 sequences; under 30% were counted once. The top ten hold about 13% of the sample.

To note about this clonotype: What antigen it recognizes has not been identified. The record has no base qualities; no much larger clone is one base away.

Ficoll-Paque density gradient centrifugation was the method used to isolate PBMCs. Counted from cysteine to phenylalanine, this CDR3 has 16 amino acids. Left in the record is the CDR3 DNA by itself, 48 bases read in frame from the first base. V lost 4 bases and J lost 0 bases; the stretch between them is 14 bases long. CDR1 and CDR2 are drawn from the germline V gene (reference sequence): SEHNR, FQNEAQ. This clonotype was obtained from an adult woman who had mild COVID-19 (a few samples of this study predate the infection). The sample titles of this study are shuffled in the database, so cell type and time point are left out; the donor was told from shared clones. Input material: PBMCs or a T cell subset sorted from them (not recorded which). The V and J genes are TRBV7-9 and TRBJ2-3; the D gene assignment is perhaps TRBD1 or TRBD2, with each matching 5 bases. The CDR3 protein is CASSSSGRLSTDTQYF. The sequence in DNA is TGTGCCAGCAGCTCCTCGGGACGGCTGAGCACAGATACGCAGTATTTT.